These T cell receptor beta chains were read from a single sample in a study of blood T cells in healthy people across ages. TCRdb ran MiXCR on the 5' RACE reads and lists one entry per CDR3 protein. The sample shows about 1.5 million distinct CDR3 sequences, 35% to 45% of them seen only once. Source material: blood. These receptors were taken from a woman in her late teens or twenties in good health. The CDR3 runs from the conserved cysteine through the conserved F or W. Each record gives: J gene, V gene, D gene, clone size, CDR3 protein, CDR3 DNA. A D gene is named only where the DNA matches it firmly. Only part of the rows carry a size: once, few, many, or a class if the clone is expanded.

TRBJ1-2	TRBV5-1	NA	many	CASSLAGSNYGYTF	TGTGCCAGCAGCTTGGCCGGGTCTAACTATGGCTACACCTTC
TRBJ1-1	TRBV7-9	TRBD1	once	CASSQQGALNTEAFF	TGTGCCAGCAGCCAGCAGGGGGCCCTGAACACTGAAGCTTTCTTT
TRBJ2-1	TRBV9	NA	NA	CASSVIDRPNEQFF	TGTGCCAGCAGCGTAATTGACCGTCCCAATGAGCAGTTCTTC
TRBJ1-6	TRBV7-2	NA	NA	CASSLLRPINNSPLHF	TGTGCCAGCAGCCTCCTTCGACCCATAAATAATTCACCCCTCCACTTT
TRBJ2-7	TRBV7-9	NA	NA	CASSGPGLEKQYF	TGTGCCAGCAGCGGACCGGGACTCGAGAAGCAGTACTTC
TRBJ1-4	TRBV9	NA	few	CANASKRSNAINEKLFF	TGTGCCAACGCGTCTAAGAGATCAAACGCGATTAATGAAAAACTGTTTTTT
TRBJ2-4	TRBV12-3/TRBV12-4	TRBD2	once	CASRFLGLAGRGAKNIQYF	TGTGCCAGCAGGTTCCTCGGACTAGCGGGAAGGGGAGCCAAAAACATTCAGTACTTC
TRBJ1-3	TRBV7-2	NA	NA	CASSTRTAFSGNTIYF	TGTGCCAGCAGCACCCGGACGGCGTTCTCTGGAAACACCATATATTTT
TRBJ2-7	TRBV12-3/TRBV12-4	TRBD1	few	CASSWGGTGVYEQYF	TGTGCCAGCAGTTGGGGAGGGACAGGGGTCTACGAGCAGTACTTC
TRBJ2-7	TRBV9	NA	NA	CASSPSQVIFGEQYF	TGTGCCAGCAGCCCCTCCCAGGTAATCTTCGGCGAGCAGTACTTC
TRBJ1-5	TRBV4-1	NA	few	CASSQVGKGKNQPQHF	TGCGCCAGCAGCCAAGTCGGCAAGGGGAAAAATCAGCCCCAGCATTTT
TRBJ1-1	TRBV27	NA	many	CASSPGGLNTEAFF	TGTGCCAGCAGCCCAGGCGGATTGAACACTGAAGCTTTCTTT
TRBJ2-1	TRBV7-3	TRBD2	NA	CASSLSPSGSGGANEQFF	TGTGCCAGCAGCTTAAGTCCTAGCGGGAGCGGTGGGGCCAATGAGCAGTTCTTC
TRBJ2-4	TRBV15	NA	few	CATSSFDGENIQYF	TGTGCCACCAGCAGTTTCGACGGCGAAAACATTCAGTACTTC
TRBJ1-2	TRBV29-1	NA	NA	CSVWIGGSYGYTF	TGCAGCGTTTGGATCGGAGGGAGCTATGGCTACACCTTC
TRBJ2-3	TRBV20-1	TRBD2	NA	CSAEGTSGSTDTQYF	TGCAGTGCTGAGGGGACTAGCGGGAGCACAGATACGCAGTATTTT
TRBJ1-2	TRBV18	NA	few	CASSPGKSRANYGYTF	TGTGCCAGCTCACCCGGAAAAAGCAGAGCAAACTATGGCTACACCTTC
TRBJ2-4	TRBV7-2	NA	few	CASSPARAKNIQYF	TGTGCCAGCAGCCCCGCTAGAGCCAAAAACATTCAGTACTTC
TRBJ1-1	TRBV27	TRBD1	NA	CASRPNTGGNTEAFF	TGTGCCAGCAGGCCAAACACAGGGGGCAACACTGAAGCTTTCTTT
TRBJ2-7	TRBV20-1	NA	few	CSVFTSIYEQYF	TGCAGTGTATTTACCTCGATCTACGAGCAGTACTTC
TRBJ2-1	TRBV10-3	NA	NA	CAISAALAEQFF	TGTGCCATCAGTGCGGCCCTAGCGGAGCAGTTCTTC
TRBJ2-7	TRBV28	TRBD2	few	CASSLISGLHYEQYF	TGTGCCAGCAGTTTAATATCGGGACTACACTACGAGCAGTACTTC
TRBJ2-7	TRBV6-4	TRBD2	few	CASSAIAGGTYEQYF	TGTGCCAGCAGTGCGATAGCGGGGGGCACTTACGAGCAGTACTTC
TRBJ2-2	TRBV7-6	NA	NA	CASSLALWQPGSELFF	TGTGCCAGCAGCTTAGCGCTCTGGCAACCAGGTTCGGAGCTGTTTTTT
TRBJ2-3	TRBV5-1	NA	NA	CASSFDARYTQYF	TGCGCCAGCAGCTTTGATGCCCGTTATACGCAGTATTTT
TRBJ2-1	TRBV24-1	NA	NA	CATSDSRGPLGNEQFF	TGTGCCACCAGTGATTCCCGGGGGCCCCTAGGCAATGAGCAGTTCTTC
TRBJ1-1	TRBV9	NA	NA	CASIRSGIRMNTEAFF	TGTGCCAGCATCCGATCAGGAATTAGGATGAACACTGAAGCTTTCTTT
TRBJ2-1	TRBV5-1	TRBD2	many	CASAGEGDEQFF	TGCGCCAGCGCGGGAGAGGGCGATGAGCAGTTCTTC
TRBJ1-1	TRBV27	NA	NA	CASNLFGPGTEAFF	TGTGCCAGCAATTTATTTGGGCCAGGGACTGAAGCTTTCTTT
TRBJ2-7	TRBV3-1	TRBD1	few	CASSQIRTGSYEQYF	TGTGCCAGCAGCCAAATCAGGACAGGAAGCTACGAGCAGTACTTC
TRBJ2-1	TRBV27	TRBD2	NA	CASSGLDSNEQFF	TGTGCCAGCAGCGGACTAGACTCGAATGAGCAGTTCTTC
TRBJ2-1	TRBV29-1	TRBD2	few	CSVGGLAGDYNEQFF	TGCAGCGTTGGGGGACTAGCGGGGGACTACAATGAGCAGTTCTTC
TRBJ2-5	TRBV30	TRBD1	NA	CAWSGDSPREQYF	TGTGCCTGGAGTGGGGACAGCCCTAGAGAGCAGTACTTC
TRBJ1-1	TRBV24-1	NA	few	CATSEGRATEAFF	TGTGCCACCAGTGAGGGTAGGGCCACTGAAGCTTTCTTT
TRBJ1-2	TRBV30	NA	NA	CAGSVRLGYTF	TGTGCCGGGAGTGTACGGCTCGGCTACACCTTC
TRBJ2-7	TRBV5-1	TRBD2	NA	CASSLALAGGGYEQYF	TGCGCCAGCAGCTTGGCCTTAGCGGGAGGAGGTTACGAGCAGTACTTC
TRBJ1-1	TRBV30	NA	NA	CAWSDLRGLNTEAFF	TGTGCCTGGAGTGACCTCCGGGGACTGAACACTGAAGCTTTCTTT
TRBJ2-1	TRBV3-1	NA	few	CASSQGGSGINHEQFF	TGTGCCAGCAGCCAAGGTGGTAGCGGTATAAATCACGAGCAGTTCTTC
TRBJ2-5	TRBV4-1	TRBD1	NA	CASSQRTGGPYEQYF	TGCGCCAGCAGCCAAAGGACAGGGGGGCCGTATGAGCAGTACTTC
TRBJ2-3	TRBV20-1	TRBD2	NA	CSASPTSGGVDTQYF	TGCAGTGCTAGCCCGACTAGCGGGGGGGTTGATACGCAGTATTTT
TRBJ2-1	TRBV11-2	TRBD2	many	CASSFASGGAYEQFF	TGTGCCAGCAGCTTTGCTAGCGGGGGGGCCTATGAGCAGTTCTTC
TRBJ1-1	TRBV12-5	TRBD1	NA	CASGPRQGAMNTEAFF	TGTGCTAGTGGTCCCCGACAGGGGGCCATGAACACTGAAGCTTTCTTT
TRBJ2-1	TRBV7-2	NA	NA	CASSLAAGSHYNEQFF	TGTGCCAGCAGCTTAGCGGCGGGGTCCCACTACAATGAGCAGTTCTTC
TRBJ2-7	TRBV7-9	NA	NA	CASSLAPAPSYEQYF	TGTGCCAGCAGCTTAGCGCCGGCTCCTTCCTACGAGCAGTACTTC
TRBJ1-1	TRBV12-3/TRBV12-4	NA	NA	CATKTGWNTEAFF	TGTGCCACAAAGACCGGGTGGAACACTGAAGCTTTCTTT
TRBJ1-5	TRBV28	NA	NA	CASSQRDIENQPQHF	TGTGCCAGCTCCCAAAGGGACATCGAGAATCAGCCCCAGCATTTT
TRBJ1-1	TRBV9	NA	few	CASSVRGAITEAFF	TGTGCCAGCAGCGTAAGGGGGGCTATCACTGAAGCTTTCTTT
TRBJ2-7	TRBV25-1	NA	few	CASSESPGQGLAYEQYF	TGTGCCAGCAGTGAATCCCCGGGACAGGGACTAGCCTACGAGCAGTACTTC